This T cell receptor (beta chain) was captured in a study of shared clonotypes between healthy human individuals. Study-wide results and limits: Generation probability values for non-shared clonotypes were lower than those for clonotypes shared by all four donors.

Data came from immunoSEQ multiplex PCR; TCRdb stores just in-frame clones and leaves some out. The sample consists of millions of clones, roughly 94% of them appearing once. Trimming cost V 5 bases and J 4 bases; bases outside gene matches: 14. The germline V gene encodes CDR1 SGHRS and CDR2 YFSETQ. The CDR3 has 16 amino acids. Worth noting for this clone: Its antigen is still unknown.

This TCR was sampled from a man younger than 35 in good health. V and J are TRBV5-1 and TRBJ1-2, with 7 bases identical to TRBD1. The specimen sequenced was naive CD4+ T cells sorted from blood. Subset here: CD45RA+ positively selected. The CDR3 here is CASRTDPNRGSYGYTF. As DNA, the CDR3 is TGCGCCAGCAGGACAGACCCAAACAGGGGATCCTATGGCTACACCTTC.